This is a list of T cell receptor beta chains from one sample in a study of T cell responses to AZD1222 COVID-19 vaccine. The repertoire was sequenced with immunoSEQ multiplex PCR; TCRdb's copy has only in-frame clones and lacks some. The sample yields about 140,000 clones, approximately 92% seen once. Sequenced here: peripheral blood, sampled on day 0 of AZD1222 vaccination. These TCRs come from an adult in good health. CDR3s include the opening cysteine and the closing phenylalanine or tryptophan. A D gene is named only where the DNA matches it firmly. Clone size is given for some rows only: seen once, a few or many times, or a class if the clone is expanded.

CASRAEGGYQETQYF TGCGCCAGCAGAGCAGAGGGGGGATACCAAGAGACCCAGTACTTC - TRBJ2-5 - TRBV4-1
CASSLFYRGTRQPQHF TGTGCCAGCAGTTTATTCTACAGGGGAACGAGGCAGCCCCAGCATTTT TRBD1 TRBJ1-5 - TRBV28
CASTARQGGDTEAFF TGTGCCAGCACCGCTCGGCAGGGAGGCGACACTGAAGCTTTCTTT - TRBJ1-1 few TRBV6-6
CASSEMAGLPTQPQHF TGTGCCAGCAGTGAAATGGCAGGGCTTCCTACTCAGCCCCAGCATTTT - TRBJ1-5 - TRBV6-1
CASSPRGGTYNEQFF TGTGCCAGTAGTCCACGTGGCGGGACATACAATGAGCAGTTCTTC - TRBJ2-1 - TRBV19
CASKRTDWDGGYTF TGCGCCAGCAAGCGGACCGACTGGGACGGTGGCTACACCTTC - TRBJ1-2 - TRBV5-1
CASSPPGGYNEQFF TGTGCCAGCAGCCCCCCTGGGGGGTACAATGAGCAGTTCTTC - TRBJ2-1 - TRBV7-3
CASTNRESRERWFYGYTF TGTGCCAGTACTAACCGGGAGAGCAGGGAGAGGTGGTTCTATGGCTACACCTTC - TRBJ1-2 - TRBV19
CASSFGVGAGGNYGYTF TGTGCCAGCAGTTTTGGGGTGGGGGCAGGGGGTAACTATGGCTACACCTTC TRBD1 TRBJ1-2 once TRBV28
CASSGDRGNEKLFF TGTGCCAGCAGTGGGGACAGGGGCAATGAAAAACTGTTTTTT TRBD1 TRBJ1-4 - TRBV2
CASSSSGGRGSGQDTEAFF TGTGCCAGCAGCTCAAGCGGCGGGAGGGGAAGCGGGCAAGACACTGAAGCTTTCTTT - TRBJ1-1 - TRBV7-9
CASGRGREANYGYTF TGTGCCAGCGGTAGGGGCAGAGAGGCTAACTATGGCTACACCTTC - TRBJ1-2 - TRBV19
CASSVGRDRGGIQYF TGTGCCAGCAGCGTAGGCCGGGACAGGGGCGGGATCCAGTATTTT TRBD1 TRBJ2-3 - TRBV7-9
CATRASYNSPLHF TGTGCCACACGGGCCTCCTATAATTCACCCCTCCACTTT - TRBJ1-6 - TRBV15
CASSWGSGYSNQPQHF TGTGCCAGTAGTTGGGGGTCGGGATATAGCAATCAGCCCCAGCATTTT - TRBJ1-5 - TRBV19
CASSPYGDEQYF TGTGCCAGTAGTCCCTACGGGGACGAGCAGTACTTC - TRBJ2-7 - TRBV19
CASSTDTSSYNEQFF TGTGCCAGCAGTACCGACACTAGTTCCTACAATGAGCAGTTCTTC - TRBJ2-1 - TRBV6-2/TRBV6-3
CASSTRDRGAYEQYF TGTGCCAGCAGCACCCGGGACAGGGGAGCCTACGAGCAGTACTTC TRBD1 TRBJ2-7 many TRBV13
CASSHQGINGELFF TGCGCCAGCAGTCATCAGGGGATAAACGGGGAGCTGTTTTTT - TRBJ2-2 - TRBV5-1
CASSWGPAGQDIF TGCGCCAGCAGCTGGGGCCCCGCGGGACAGGATATATTC TRBD1 TRBJ2-7 - TRBV5-1